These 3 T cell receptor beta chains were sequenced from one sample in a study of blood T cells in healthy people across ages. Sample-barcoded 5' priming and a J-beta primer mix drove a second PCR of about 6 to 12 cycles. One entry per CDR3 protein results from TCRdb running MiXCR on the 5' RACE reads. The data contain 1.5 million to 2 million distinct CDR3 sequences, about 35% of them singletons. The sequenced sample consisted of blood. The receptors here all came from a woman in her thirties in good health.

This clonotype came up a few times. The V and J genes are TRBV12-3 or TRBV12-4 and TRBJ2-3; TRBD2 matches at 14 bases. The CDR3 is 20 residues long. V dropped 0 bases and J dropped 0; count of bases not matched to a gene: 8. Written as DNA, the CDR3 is TGTGCCAGCAGTTTAGCTCCGGGACTAGCGGGAGTCGGTAGCACAGATACGCAGTATTTT. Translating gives CASSLAPGLAGVGSTDTQYF.

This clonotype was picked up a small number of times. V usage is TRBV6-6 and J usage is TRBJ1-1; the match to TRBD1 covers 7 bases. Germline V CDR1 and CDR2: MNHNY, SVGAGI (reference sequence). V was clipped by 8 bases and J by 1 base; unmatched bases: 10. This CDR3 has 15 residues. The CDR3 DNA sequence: TGTGCCAGCCGACCACCAAGGGACAGGAACACTGAAGCTTTCTTT. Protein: CASRPPRDRNTEAFF.

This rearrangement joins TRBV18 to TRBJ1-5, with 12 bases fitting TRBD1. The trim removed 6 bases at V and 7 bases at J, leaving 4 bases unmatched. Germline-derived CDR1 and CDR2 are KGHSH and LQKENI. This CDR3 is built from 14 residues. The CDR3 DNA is TGTGCCAGCTCGGGACAGGGGGCAGAACAGCCCCAGCATTTT. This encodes CASSGQGAEQPQHF.